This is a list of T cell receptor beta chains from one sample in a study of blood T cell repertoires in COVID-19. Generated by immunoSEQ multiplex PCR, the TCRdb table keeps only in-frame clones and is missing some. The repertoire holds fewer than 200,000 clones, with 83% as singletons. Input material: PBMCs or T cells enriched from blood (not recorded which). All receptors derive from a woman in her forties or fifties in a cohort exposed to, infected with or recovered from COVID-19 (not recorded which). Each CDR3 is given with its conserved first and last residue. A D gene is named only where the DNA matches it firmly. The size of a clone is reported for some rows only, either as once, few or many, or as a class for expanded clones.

TGTGCCTGGAGGCGGAGGATCTCTGGAAACACCATATATTTT CAWRRRISGNTIYF - TRBJ1-3 TRBV30 -
TGTGCCAGCCCGGAGGTGTACTCCTACGAGCAGTACTTC CASPEVYSYEQYF - TRBJ2-7 TRBV11-2 -
TGTGCCAGCAGTTTAATGGACAGGGGGTCCAAAAACATTCAGTACTTC CASSLMDRGSKNIQYF TRBD1 TRBJ2-4 TRBV28 -
TGTGCCAGCAGCTCTTTAAGACAGGTTAATGAAGCTTTCTTT CASSSLRQVNEAFF - TRBJ1-1 TRBV6-5 -
TGTGCCAGCAGCTCTGGGGTCGGGGATGCGGAGACCCAGTACTTC CASSSGVGDAETQYF - TRBJ2-5 TRBV11-3 -
TGTGCCAGCAGCGTAGCCCCCCCTTACGAGCAGTACTTC CASSVAPPYEQYF - TRBJ2-7 TRBV9 -
TGCAGCGTCGCAGGAGCGGTCCGGGTGGAGACCCAGTACTTC CSVAGAVRVETQYF - TRBJ2-5 TRBV29-1 -
TGTGCCATCTCAGGGGTCCTACCAACGGGACAGCTCGCAACTAATGAAAAACTGTTTTTT CAISGVLPTGQLATNEKLFF TRBD1 TRBJ1-4 TRBV27 -
TGTGCCAGCAGGGACAGGGCCAATCAGCCCCAGCATTTT CASRDRANQPQHF TRBD1 TRBJ1-5 TRBV2 -
TGTGCCAGCAGTCGCCGGGACTTACTCACAGATACGCAGTATTTT CASSRRDLLTDTQYF - TRBJ2-3 TRBV2 -
TGTGCCAGTAGTATTCTGGGGGGACAGGGTTCGAACACTGAAGCTTTCTTT CASSILGGQGSNTEAFF TRBD1 TRBJ1-1 TRBV19 once
TGCAGCGCCAGCGACAGGGGAGGTGAAAAACTGTTTTTT CSASDRGGEKLFF TRBD1 TRBJ1-4 TRBV29-1 -
TGTGCCAGCAGTTTATGGTCAGGGGATGAAAAACTGTTTTTT CASSLWSGDEKLFF - TRBJ1-4 TRBV27 once
TGCGCCAGCAGTGGACGGAACAGGGGAGCAAAGGGGGATACGCAGTATTTT CASSGRNRGAKGDTQYF TRBD1 TRBJ2-3 TRBV23-1 -
TGTGCCATCCAGGCACAGCCTAACTATGGCTACACCTTC CAIQAQPNYGYTF - TRBJ1-2 TRBV10-3 -
TGCGCCAGCAGTGTAGGCAGGGGGCGCGAAGGCGGGGAGCTGTTTTTT CASSVGRGREGGELFF TRBD1 TRBJ2-2 TRBV10-2 few
TGTGCCAGCAGGTCGGGACAGACGGGAAACACCATATATTTT CASRSGQTGNTIYF TRBD1 TRBJ1-3 TRBV6-5 once
TGTGCCAGCAGTTCAGGGGGCCCTCGAACCTACGAGCAGTACTTC CASSSGGPRTYEQYF TRBD1 TRBJ2-7 TRBV28 -
TGTGCCAGCAGTGACTCTAGCGGGAGTTACAATGAGCAGTTCTTC CASSDSSGSYNEQFF TRBD2 TRBJ2-1 TRBV6-4 many
TGTGCCAGCAGCCAAGAGTTTGACAGGGGGCAAGCTTTCTTT CASSQEFDRGQAFF TRBD1 TRBJ1-1 TRBV3-1/TRBV3-2 -
TGTGCCATCAGTGAGTCAGGGTGGGGGGACTACACCGAGAATGAGCAGTTCTTC CAISESGWGDYTENEQFF TRBD2 TRBJ2-1 TRBV10-3 once
TGTGCCAGCAGGCGGGACGGGAACTACGAGCAGTACTTC CASRRDGNYEQYF - TRBJ2-7 TRBV28 few
TGTGCCAGCAGCTTAGTGGGCCCATCGAATGAGCAGTTCTTC CASSLVGPSNEQFF - TRBJ2-1 TRBV7-3 -
TGTGCCAGTAGTAAGAGTGGAGCCTACGAGCAGTACTTC CASSKSGAYEQYF - TRBJ2-7 TRBV19 -
TGTGCCAGCAGTGATGGGGGCTGGAACTACGAGCAGTACTTC CASSDGGWNYEQYF - TRBJ2-7 TRBV6-1 -
TGCAGTGCTAGTTCCCCTTCAGCGGGAGGCTACGAGCAGTACTTC CSASSPSAGGYEQYF TRBD2 TRBJ2-7 TRBV20-1 -
TGCAGCGTTGTAGAGGGCCGAGAAAAACTGTTTTTT CSVVEGREKLFF - TRBJ1-4 TRBV29-1 -
TGTGCCAGCAGCTTCGGTCTGACTGGAAACACCATATATTTT CASSFGLTGNTIYF - TRBJ1-3 TRBV5-6 -
TGTGCCAGCAGTGTGTTGATAGCGGGGGAGCCCCGCACAGATACGCAGTATTTT CASSVLIAGEPRTDTQYF TRBD2 TRBJ2-3 TRBV3-1/TRBV3-2 -
TGTGCCAGCAGCCCCGGAAGTACTACCAATGAAAAACTGTTTTTT CASSPGSTTNEKLFF - TRBJ1-4 TRBV7-9 -
TGTGCCAGCAGTTTATACCGGCAGGGGAATGGCTACACCTTC CASSLYRQGNGYTF - TRBJ1-2 TRBV28 -
TGTGCCAGCTCACCAGGGGGCAGGTACGAGCAGTACTTC CASSPGGRYEQYF - TRBJ2-7 TRBV18 -
TGTGCCAGTAGTCCTCTGGGGCTAGCGGGGGGGGAGCAGTTCTTC CASSPLGLAGGEQFF TRBD2 TRBJ2-1 TRBV19 -
TGTGCCAGCAGTGACCGGACAGGGAGCTCTGGAAACACCATATATTTT CASSDRTGSSGNTIYF TRBD1 TRBJ1-3 TRBV6-1 -
TGTGCCAGCAGCTTTTTACCAGGAGAAAAACTGTTTTTT CASSFLPGEKLFF - TRBJ1-4 TRBV7-8 -
TGTGCCAGCAGCGCGACAGGGCTCTTCACTGAAGCTTTCTTT CASSATGLFTEAFF TRBD1 TRBJ1-1 TRBV7-8 few
TGTGCCAGCAGCCAGCGAAGGAGTTTCTCCGAGCAGTACTTC CASSQRRSFSEQYF - TRBJ2-7 TRBV3-1/TRBV3-2 -
TGCGCCAGCAGCTTGGAAGGCCCCGGACAGTCGAGCTCTGGGGCCAACGTCCTGACTTTC CASSLEGPGQSSSGANVLTF - TRBJ2-6 TRBV5-1 -
TGTGCCAGCAGCTTGGGACTAGCGAGTGATACGCAGTATTTT CASSLGLASDTQYF TRBD2 TRBJ2-3 TRBV5-5 -
TGTGCCAGCAGCTCTAGACCCCGGTCTAGCAATCAGCCCCAGCATTTT CASSSRPRSSNQPQHF - TRBJ1-5 TRBV7-2 few
TGTGCCAGTAGTATTCGGCCCTATAAGCAGGGATTATACCAAGAGACCCAGTACTTC CASSIRPYKQGLYQETQYF - TRBJ2-5 TRBV19 -
TGTGCCAGCAGACGTGACAGGCTTGGGGGAAACACCATATATTTT CASRRDRLGGNTIYF - TRBJ1-3 TRBV7-8 -
TGTGCCAGCAGCTCGGAAACAGGGATTTCTAGCACAGATACGCAGTATTTT CASSSETGISSTDTQYF - TRBJ2-3 TRBV14 -
TGTGCCAGTAGTCCTGCAGGGATTTCACCCCTCCACTTT CASSPAGISPLHF - TRBJ1-6 TRBV19 -
TGTGCCAGCAGGGGAGAGGCGGAGACACGAGGGACCCAGTACTTC CASRGEAETRGTQYF - TRBJ2-5 TRBV7-9 few
TGTGCCAGCAGTGTTTTCCGGGCTAGCTTCAACGAGCAGTACTTC CASSVFRASFNEQYF - TRBJ2-7 TRBV6-4 -
TGCAGTGCTAGTCCGGTGCTAGCGGGGGGCTACGAGCAGTACTTC CSASPVLAGGYEQYF TRBD2 TRBJ2-7 TRBV20-1 -
TGTGCCAGCACCCGCCCCGGGACTAGCGGGACCAATGAGCAGTTCTTC CASTRPGTSGTNEQFF TRBD2 TRBJ2-1 TRBV6-6 -
TGTGCCAGCAGCCCCCTCCGACTGCAGTACTTC CASSPLRLQYF - TRBJ2-7 TRBV3-1/TRBV3-2 -
TGTGCCAGCAGCCCTCCACAGGGACGCACTGAAGCTTTCTTT CASSPPQGRTEAFF - TRBJ1-1 TRBV9 -
TGCGCCAGCAGCTTACAGGGGGCCGTCGAGCAGTACTTC CASSLQGAVEQYF TRBD1 TRBJ2-7 TRBV5-1 -
TGTGCCACCAGCAGAGACAGGAACTACACCTTC CATSRDRNYTF - TRBJ1-2 TRBV15 -